This is a list of T cell receptor beta chains from one sample in a study of human T cells and chemical hapten exposure. A single record per CDR3 protein comes from TCRdb applying MiXCR to the RACE reads. The sample holds 300,000 to 450,000 distinct CDR3 sequences; 4% to 6% are singletons and the top ten take just over 2.5%. The sample here was whole blood, taken in connection with sensitization to the hapten diphenylcyclopropenone (DPC). The receptors originated from a woman aged 50 to 60 with alopecia areata. Some clones in this sample may be carry-over from other donors' samples. CDR3s include the opening cysteine and the closing phenylalanine or tryptophan. A D gene is named only where the DNA matches it firmly. Size values are once, few and many counts, or a class for expanded clones, and some rows have none.

CDR3aa: CASSESGARYIQYF; v_gene: TRBV10-2; j_gene: TRBJ2-4; abundance: many; d_gene: NA
CDR3aa: CASSQGRDRGSYNEQFF; v_gene: TRBV4-2; j_gene: TRBJ2-1; abundance: many; d_gene: TRBD1
CDR3aa: CASSLSPGGYAEAFF; v_gene: TRBV13; j_gene: TRBJ1-1; abundance: many; d_gene: TRBD1
CDR3aa: CASSLVSGAFTDTQYF; v_gene: TRBV11-2; j_gene: TRBJ2-3; abundance: NA; d_gene: NA
CDR3aa: CAISRAGGPYVGELFF; v_gene: TRBV10-3; j_gene: TRBJ2-2; abundance: few; d_gene: TRBD2
CDR3aa: CASSSLENKYF; v_gene: TRBV6-2/TRBV6-3; j_gene: TRBJ2-7; abundance: few; d_gene: NA
CDR3aa: CASSEGYTEAFF; v_gene: TRBV2; j_gene: TRBJ1-1; abundance: NA; d_gene: NA
CDR3aa: CASSGTGGKAKNIQYF; v_gene: TRBV7-9; j_gene: TRBJ2-4; abundance: many; d_gene: TRBD1
CDR3aa: CASSVTGRGSPLHF; v_gene: TRBV7-3; j_gene: TRBJ1-6; abundance: many; d_gene: NA
CDR3aa: CASSPSSGGSNTGELFF; v_gene: TRBV6-1; j_gene: TRBJ2-2; abundance: NA; d_gene: TRBD2
CDR3aa: CASSQAFRNRGADTQYF; v_gene: TRBV4-2; j_gene: TRBJ2-3; abundance: many; d_gene: NA
CDR3aa: CASSESRDRDQPQHF; v_gene: TRBV10-2; j_gene: TRBJ1-5; abundance: few; d_gene: NA
CDR3aa: CASRPQPTDTQYF; v_gene: TRBV7-9; j_gene: TRBJ2-3; abundance: many; d_gene: NA
CDR3aa: CASSPPGGSYQETQYF; v_gene: TRBV18; j_gene: TRBJ2-5; abundance: NA; d_gene: NA
CDR3aa: CASSWVAEDQETQYF; v_gene: TRBV5-1; j_gene: TRBJ2-5; abundance: many; d_gene: NA
CDR3aa: CASSVRDDGYNEKLFF; v_gene: TRBV6-1; j_gene: TRBJ1-4; abundance: few; d_gene: NA
CDR3aa: CASSLQGNNSPLHF; v_gene: TRBV7-3; j_gene: TRBJ1-6; abundance: few; d_gene: NA
CDR3aa: CASSHGLAGAGQYF; v_gene: TRBV3-1; j_gene: TRBJ2-7; abundance: few; d_gene: TRBD2
CDR3aa: CASSATTSDPLGATYEQYF; v_gene: TRBV6-1; j_gene: TRBJ2-7; abundance: many; d_gene: NA
CDR3aa: CASSESGRGETQYF; v_gene: TRBV10-2; j_gene: TRBJ2-5; abundance: NA; d_gene: NA
CDR3aa: CASSTQVGVTQETQYF; v_gene: TRBV5-1; j_gene: TRBJ2-5; abundance: many; d_gene: NA
CDR3aa: CASSQGWRQPQHF; v_gene: TRBV3-1; j_gene: TRBJ1-5; abundance: NA; d_gene: NA
CDR3aa: CASSGGTAAGEQYF; v_gene: TRBV5-1; j_gene: TRBJ2-7; abundance: many; d_gene: NA
CDR3aa: CASSFSGFMNTEAFF; v_gene: TRBV7-2; j_gene: TRBJ1-1; abundance: NA; d_gene: NA
CDR3aa: CASSFGQLSTEAFF; v_gene: TRBV5-1; j_gene: TRBJ1-1; abundance: NA; d_gene: NA
CDR3aa: CASSPTPLNTDTQYF; v_gene: TRBV4-2; j_gene: TRBJ2-3; abundance: few; d_gene: NA
CDR3aa: CASSGSGGNSNQPQHF; v_gene: TRBV6-1; j_gene: TRBJ1-5; abundance: few; d_gene: TRBD1
CDR3aa: CSARAPQNTEAFF; v_gene: TRBV20-1; j_gene: TRBJ1-1; abundance: many; d_gene: NA